The present TCR beta chain was sequenced within a study of blood T cell repertoires in COVID-19. Only in-frame clones appear in the TCRdb table, and some are missing; sequencing was by immunoSEQ multiplex PCR. The sample holds fewer than 350,000 clones, approximately 86% seen once. The CDR3 sequence is 14 residues long. The germline CDR1 and CDR2 sequences are MNHEY and SVGAGI. Trimming cost V 2 bases and J 6 bases, with 12 bases left between them. The V and J genes are TRBV6-5 and TRBJ2-3; possibly TRBD1 for D (6 bases). The receptor's source is a man aged 30 to 45 with COVID-19, enrolled during active disease. The material sequenced was peripheral blood. CDR3 sequence (DNA): TGTGCCAGCAGTTACAAACTGGACAGCGATACGCAGTATTTT. It codes for CASSYKLDSDTQYF.